The source of this T cell receptor (beta chain) is a study of blood T cell repertoires in COVID-19. Data came from immunoSEQ multiplex PCR; TCRdb stores just in-frame clones and leaves some out. The sample contains more than 25,000 clones, roughly 85% of which appear only once. V was clipped by 2 bases and J by 6 bases, with 15 bases between them. Germline V CDR1 and CDR2: SGHNT, YYREEE (reference sequence). The CDR3 has 15 residues. This receptor was taken from a man between 60 and 75 years old with active COVID-19. The source material was peripheral blood. The genes are TRBV5-4 and TRBJ2-1; TRBD2 is a possible D gene (6 bases). CDR3 sequence reads: CASSLFGRLGNEQFF. The CDR3 DNA reads as TGTGCCAGCAGCTTATTCGGGAGATTGGGCAATGAGCAGTTCTTC.